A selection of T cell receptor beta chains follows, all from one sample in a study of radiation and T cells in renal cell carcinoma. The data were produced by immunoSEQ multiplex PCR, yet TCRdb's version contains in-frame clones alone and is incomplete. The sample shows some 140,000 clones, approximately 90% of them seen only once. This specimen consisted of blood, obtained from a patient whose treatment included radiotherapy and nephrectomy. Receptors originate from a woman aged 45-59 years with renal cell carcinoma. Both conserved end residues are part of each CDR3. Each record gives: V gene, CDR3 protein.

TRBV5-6,CASSLGGGRTLYEQYF
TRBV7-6,CASSLGSSGNTIYF
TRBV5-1,CASSLAGQGSVGYTF
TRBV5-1,CASSLALEAGGTDTQYF
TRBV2,CASSEVAGSYNEQFF
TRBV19,CASSLNSATEAFF
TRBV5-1,CASSLEQGVEAFF
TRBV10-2,CATSLAGANTGELFF
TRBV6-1,CASNRGDTDTEAFF
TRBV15,CATSRDGQNYEQYF
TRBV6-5,CASSTTGFGRELFF
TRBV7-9,CASTGRGRSSYNEQFF
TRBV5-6,CASSVLGPGGTGELFF
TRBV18,CASSLRTSGVSYNEQFF
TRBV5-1,CASRVTGGPQETQYF
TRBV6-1,CAISEFRDTDLNTEAFF